This TCR beta chain derives from a study of vaccination and CD4 T cells after COVID-19. At the level of the study: Every participant was given two doses of BNT162b2 or mRNA-1273 vaccine.

Regarding this clonotype: Its target is unknown.

Study-wide points: Median SARS-CoV-2-reactive clonotype numbers went from approximately 23 to 38; this increase was not significant.

This sample's treatment: roughly 10-day PBMC culture with coronavirus spike peptide pools or control peptides (ViraFEST assay). Before TCRs were sequenced, ViraFEST expanded antigen-specific T cells with peptide pools. This CDR3 contains 16 residues. In germline, CDR1 is MNHNS, CDR2 SASEGT. The germline V and J ends were trimmed by 2 bases and 2 bases, with 16 bases remaining between them. The Oncomine TCR Beta short-read assay sequenced DNA from cultured CD4+ T cells. Genomic DNA was drawn out of CD4+ T cells grown in culture. Using its own MiXCR run on the PCR reads, TCRdb lists one record per CDR3 protein. The data show under 15,000 distinct CDR3 sequences, around 60% seen once.

The origin of this receptor is a human donor who had recovered from COVID-19. The chain combines TRBV6-1 with TRBJ2-7; D not resolved. The sample taken for sequencing was CD4+ T cells from blood, cultured in vitro. CDR3 sequence: CASSEQWSAETYEQYF. As DNA, the CDR3 is TGTGCCAGCAGTGAACAGTGGTCGGCAGAGACCTACGAGCAGTACTTC.